The rows below give T cell receptor beta chains drawn from one sample of a study of pediatric ulcerative colitis. The repertoire was sequenced with immunoSEQ multiplex PCR; TCRdb's copy has only in-frame clones and lacks some. Counted here are more than 50,000 clones, just over 75% occurring once; the ten biggest clones make up around 5%. Input material: blood. The receptors stem from a boy between 10 and 17 years old with moderate ulcerative colitis. Each CDR3 is given with its conserved first and last residue. Fields, in order: D gene, V gene, J gene, clone size, CDR3 DNA, CDR3 protein. D genes are given only for firm matches. Clone size appears in some rows only: once, few, many, or a class for an expanded clone.

d_call: NA
v_call: TRBV30
j_call: TRBJ2-1
clone_size: NA
cdr3_nt: TGTGCCTCCGTAATGGAGCGGAGAGAGCAGTTCTTC
cdr3_aa: CASVMERREQFF

d_call: NA
v_call: TRBV13
j_call: TRBJ2-7
clone_size: NA
cdr3_nt: TGTGCCAGCAGCTTCCGGGACCACCTTTTCGACGAGCAGTACTTC
cdr3_aa: CASSFRDHLFDEQYF

d_call: TRBD1
v_call: TRBV2
j_call: TRBJ1-5
clone_size: few
cdr3_nt: TGTGCCAGCAGTAATCCGGGACAGGGGGTTCGAAATCAGCCCCAGCATTTT
cdr3_aa: CASSNPGQGVRNQPQHF

d_call: NA
v_call: TRBV30
j_call: TRBJ2-1
clone_size: NA
cdr3_nt: TGTGCCTCTACCAAGTCCTACAATGAGCAGTTCTTC
cdr3_aa: CASTKSYNEQFF

d_call: TRBD1
v_call: TRBV25-1
j_call: TRBJ2-1
clone_size: NA
cdr3_nt: TGTGCCAGCAGTGGGCTCATTCCGGGACAGGGCAACGATGAGCAGTTCTTC
cdr3_aa: CASSGLIPGQGNDEQFF

d_call: NA
v_call: TRBV5-5
j_call: TRBJ1-5
clone_size: NA
cdr3_nt: TGTGCCAGCAGCCCGGGTCCCACGTATCAGCCCCAGCATTTT
cdr3_aa: CASSPGPTYQPQHF

d_call: NA
v_call: TRBV4-2
j_call: TRBJ2-6
clone_size: once
cdr3_nt: TGTGCCAGCAGCCAAGCGACAGGAGGTCCCCCTGGGGCCAACGTCCTGACTTTC
cdr3_aa: CASSQATGGPPGANVLTF

d_call: NA
v_call: TRBV5-8
j_call: TRBJ1-2
clone_size: NA
cdr3_nt: TGTGCCAGCAGCTTGGGGACAGCTGCGGGGGGCTACACCTTC
cdr3_aa: CASSLGTAAGGYTF

d_call: NA
v_call: TRBV7-2
j_call: TRBJ1-5
clone_size: NA
cdr3_nt: TGTGCCAGCAGCTTCCCGACAGAAAATCAGCCCCAGCATTTT
cdr3_aa: CASSFPTENQPQHF

d_call: NA
v_call: TRBV4-1
j_call: TRBJ1-1
clone_size: NA
cdr3_nt: TGCGCCAGCAGCCAAGGGCATGGGGGTCCGAACACTGAAGCTTTCTTT
cdr3_aa: CASSQGHGGPNTEAFF

d_call: NA
v_call: TRBV7-2
j_call: TRBJ2-7
clone_size: few
cdr3_nt: TGTGCCAGCAGTCCTAGCTCCTACGAGCAGTACTTC
cdr3_aa: CASSPSSYEQYF

d_call: TRBD2
v_call: TRBV14
j_call: TRBJ2-3
clone_size: NA
cdr3_nt: TGTGCCAGCAGCCCTATAGCGGGAGTAGTCACAGATACGCAGTATTTT
cdr3_aa: CASSPIAGVVTDTQYF

d_call: NA
v_call: TRBV15
j_call: TRBJ1-5
clone_size: NA
cdr3_nt: TGTGCCACCAGCAGGGACATAGTCGATCAGCCCCAGCATTTT
cdr3_aa: CATSRDIVDQPQHF

d_call: NA
v_call: TRBV2
j_call: TRBJ2-7
clone_size: NA
cdr3_nt: TGTGCCAGCAGGAATGAGGACAGTTCCTACGAGCAGTACTTC
cdr3_aa: CASRNEDSSYEQYF

d_call: TRBD2
v_call: TRBV7-2
j_call: TRBJ2-7
clone_size: NA
cdr3_nt: TGTGCCAGCAGCCTTCTCGGACTAGCGGGAGGCCTATACTACGAGCAGTACTTC
cdr3_aa: CASSLLGLAGGLYYEQYF

d_call: TRBD1
v_call: TRBV25-1
j_call: TRBJ2-7
clone_size: NA
cdr3_nt: TGTGCCAGCAGTCCAGGGGGCCCGTCCTACGAGCAGTACTTC
cdr3_aa: CASSPGGPSYEQYF

d_call: NA
v_call: TRBV6-5
j_call: TRBJ2-1
clone_size: NA
cdr3_nt: TGTGCCAGCAGTTACTCGGCGGTGTACAATGAGCAGTTCTTC
cdr3_aa: CASSYSAVYNEQFF

d_call: NA
v_call: TRBV5-1
j_call: TRBJ1-2
clone_size: few
cdr3_nt: TGCGCCAGCAGCTTGGCGCTCCAGGGTTATGGCTACACCTTC
cdr3_aa: CASSLALQGYGYTF

d_call: TRBD1
v_call: TRBV5-1
j_call: TRBJ2-6
clone_size: NA
cdr3_nt: TGCGCCAGCAGCCTAATAAGCCCGGGACAGGGATACTCTGGGGCCAACGTCCTGACTTTC
cdr3_aa: CASSLISPGQGYSGANVLTF

d_call: NA
v_call: TRBV7-2
j_call: TRBJ2-7
clone_size: NA
cdr3_nt: TGTGCCAGCAGCTTCGAAAGGGCACCGACTTACGAGCAGTACTTC
cdr3_aa: CASSFERAPTYEQYF

d_call: NA
v_call: TRBV4-1
j_call: TRBJ1-2
clone_size: NA
cdr3_nt: TGCGCCAGCAGCCAACCAGGACGGAGAGCTAACTATGGCTACACCTTC
cdr3_aa: CASSQPGRRANYGYTF

d_call: NA
v_call: TRBV5-4
j_call: TRBJ1-1
clone_size: NA
cdr3_nt: TGTGCCAGCAGCTTAGTGGGCAGAGAAGCTTTCTTT
cdr3_aa: CASSLVGREAFF

d_call: NA
v_call: TRBV7-9
j_call: TRBJ1-6
clone_size: NA
cdr3_nt: TGTGCCAGCAGCTTAGTATCCGGGGCCAATTCACCCCTCCACTTT
cdr3_aa: CASSLVSGANSPLHF

d_call: NA
v_call: TRBV28
j_call: TRBJ2-1
clone_size: once
cdr3_nt: TGTGCCAGTTGCGCGCGGGGATACAATGAGCAGTTCTTC
cdr3_aa: CASCARGYNEQFF

d_call: NA
v_call: TRBV19
j_call: TRBJ1-5
clone_size: NA
cdr3_nt: TGTGCCAGTATTGGTGGGGGACGCAATCAGCCCCAGCATTTT
cdr3_aa: CASIGGGRNQPQHF

d_call: NA
v_call: TRBV27
j_call: TRBJ2-5
clone_size: NA
cdr3_nt: TGTGCCAGCAGTTTATCCGTTTTTCCGGAGACCCAGTACTTC
cdr3_aa: CASSLSVFPETQYF

d_call: NA
v_call: TRBV4-1
j_call: TRBJ1-5
clone_size: once
cdr3_nt: TGCGCCAGCAGCCAAGTGGGCTGGGGATATAGCAATCAGCCCCAGCATTTT
cdr3_aa: CASSQVGWGYSNQPQHF

d_call: TRBD1
v_call: TRBV7-7
j_call: TRBJ2-2
clone_size: NA
cdr3_nt: TGTGCCAGCAGCTTAGGAGGGGGCGGCGGGGAGCTGTTTTTT
cdr3_aa: CASSLGGGGGELFF

d_call: NA
v_call: TRBV20-1
j_call: TRBJ2-7
clone_size: NA
cdr3_nt: TGCAGTGCAGGTGCGTCCTACGAGCAGTACTTC
cdr3_aa: CSAGASYEQYF

d_call: NA
v_call: TRBV29-1
j_call: TRBJ1-2
clone_size: few
cdr3_nt: TGCAGCGTTACCAGGGATGGCTACACCTTC
cdr3_aa: CSVTRDGYTF

d_call: TRBD1
v_call: TRBV23-1
j_call: TRBJ2-7
clone_size: once
cdr3_nt: TGCGCCAGCAGTCAATTCCCCAAATCCACGACAGGGGACGAGCAGTACTTC
cdr3_aa: CASSQFPKSTTGDEQYF

d_call: TRBD2
v_call: TRBV5-1
j_call: TRBJ2-2
clone_size: NA
cdr3_nt: TGCGCCAGCAGCTTGGGGCTGGCGGGAGGGCCGACCGGGGAGCTGTTTTTT
cdr3_aa: CASSLGLAGGPTGELFF

d_call: NA
v_call: TRBV7-8
j_call: TRBJ1-1
clone_size: few
cdr3_nt: TGTGCCAGCAGCCCAAGCAGCGGGGGTGGCACTGAAGCTTTCTTT
cdr3_aa: CASSPSSGGGTEAFF

d_call: NA
v_call: TRBV2
j_call: TRBJ2-1
clone_size: NA
cdr3_nt: TGTGCCAGCAGTCCCCAACGGGGCCCGTCCAATGAGCAGTTCTTC
cdr3_aa: CASSPQRGPSNEQFF

d_call: NA
v_call: TRBV19
j_call: TRBJ1-5
clone_size: NA
cdr3_nt: TGTGCCAGTAATCAACCCCTGCGGGGGAGGTATCAGCCCCAGCATTTT
cdr3_aa: CASNQPLRGRYQPQHF

d_call: NA
v_call: TRBV29-1
j_call: TRBJ2-5
clone_size: NA
cdr3_nt: TGCAGCGTAAGCCAGGGAGAGACCCAGTACTTC
cdr3_aa: CSVSQGETQYF

d_call: NA
v_call: TRBV27
j_call: TRBJ1-2
clone_size: NA
cdr3_nt: TGTGCCAGCAGTTTTGGGGGGGCCGCTAACTATGGCTACACCTTC
cdr3_aa: CASSFGGAANYGYTF

d_call: TRBD1
v_call: TRBV27
j_call: TRBJ1-1
clone_size: NA
cdr3_nt: TGTGCCAGCAGTATACTTCAGGGACAGGGAATCGGTGAAGCTTTCTTT
cdr3_aa: CASSILQGQGIGEAFF

d_call: NA
v_call: TRBV6-5
j_call: TRBJ1-1
clone_size: NA
cdr3_nt: TGTGCCAGCAGTTACACTACTAACACTGAAGCTTTCTTT
cdr3_aa: CASSYTTNTEAFF

d_call: TRBD2
v_call: TRBV4-3
j_call: TRBJ2-1
clone_size: NA
cdr3_nt: TGCGCCAGCAGCCAAGGACTAGCGGTGTCCAATGAGCAGTTCTTC
cdr3_aa: CASSQGLAVSNEQFF

d_call: NA
v_call: TRBV6-5
j_call: TRBJ1-1
clone_size: NA
cdr3_nt: TGTGCCAGCAGTTGGCGGGAGAACACTGAAGCTTTCTTT
cdr3_aa: CASSWRENTEAFF

d_call: NA
v_call: TRBV7-3
j_call: TRBJ2-4
clone_size: once
cdr3_nt: TGTGCCAGCAGCTTAGATCCAGGCGTAGCCAAAAACATTCAGTACTTC
cdr3_aa: CASSLDPGVAKNIQYF